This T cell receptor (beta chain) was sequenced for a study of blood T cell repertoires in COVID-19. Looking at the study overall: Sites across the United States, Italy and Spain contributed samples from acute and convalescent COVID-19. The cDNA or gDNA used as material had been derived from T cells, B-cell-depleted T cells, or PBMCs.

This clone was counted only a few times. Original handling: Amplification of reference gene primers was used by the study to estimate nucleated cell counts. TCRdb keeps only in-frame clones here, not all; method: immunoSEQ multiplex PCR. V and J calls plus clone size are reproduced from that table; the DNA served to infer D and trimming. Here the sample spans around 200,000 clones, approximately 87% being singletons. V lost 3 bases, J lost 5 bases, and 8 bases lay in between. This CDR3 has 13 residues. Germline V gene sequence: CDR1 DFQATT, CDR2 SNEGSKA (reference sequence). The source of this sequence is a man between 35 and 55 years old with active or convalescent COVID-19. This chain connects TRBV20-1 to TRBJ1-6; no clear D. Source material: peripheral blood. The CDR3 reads CSASDPNNSPLHF. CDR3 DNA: TGCAGTGCTAGTGATCCAAATAATTCACCCCTCCACTTT.